The 14 T cell receptor beta chains presented below share a single source sample, sequenced in a study of T cells in Graves' hyperthyroidism and ophthalmopathy. Researchers took RNA transcripts and amplified the TCR beta CDR3 regions from them. During a first-round RT-PCR of the TCR CDR3, the HTBI primer set was used. MiXCR, applied by TCRdb to the multiplex PCR reads, yields one record per CDR3 protein. The repertoire holds approximately 590,000 distinct CDR3 sequences, with approximately 15% as singletons. Sequences were obtained from blood. The receptors originated from a woman aged 30 to 39 with Graves' hyperthyroidism.

Ten or more counts support this clonotype. The chain combines TRBV20-1 with TRBJ2-7; 7 nucleotides match TRBD2. The CDR3 consists of 14 residues. Trimming took 5 bases from V and 2 from J; bases not matched to a gene: 9. CDR1 is DFQATT and CDR2 is SNEGSKA in the germline V gene (reference sequence). The chain's CDR3 is CSAPPGGVAYEQYF. CDR3 DNA sequence: TGCAGTGCTCCCCCTGGGGGGGTCGCCTACGAGCAGTACTTC.

The rearrangement joins TRBV28 to TRBJ1-2; 10 bases are shared with TRBD1. V was clipped by 5 bases and J by 13 bases; unmatched bases: 16. The CDR3 is 15 residues long. Germline-derived CDR1 and CDR2 are MDHEN and SYDVKM. DNA of the CDR3: TGTGCCAGCAGTGCTCTTGACAGGGGGCTACAAGTCGTCACCTTC. This gives the protein CASSALDRGLQVVTF.

The chain recombines TRBV12-3 or TRBV12-4 with TRBJ1-1; D unresolved. The CDR3 sequence is 13 residues long. The V gene lost 7 bases and the J gene lost 1 base, with 10 bases spanning the gap. CDR3: CASIHEGNTEAFF. In DNA, the CDR3 is TGTGCCAGCATTCATGAGGGGAACACTGAAGCTTTCTTT.

This clonotype appeared many times. One junction end disagrees with the germline gene, perhaps due to a read error. This chain joins TRBV5-1 and TRBJ2-3; D remains unclear. From germline, CDR1 is SGHRS and CDR2 YFSETQ. The CDR3 consists of 11 residues. The CDR3 DNA sequence: TGTGCCAGCAGTTACACAGATACGCAGTATTTT. This sequence encodes CASSYTDTQYF.

The chain couples TRBV18 to TRBJ2-7; 7 bases align to TRBD1. The CDR3 is made up of 14 amino acids. The V gene end was trimmed by 0 bases and the J gene end by 4 bases; junction bases not matched to a gene: 3. The germline gives CDR1 KGHSH, CDR2 LQKENI. The CDR3 coding sequence is TGTGCCAGCTCACCACCGGCAGGGGGATACGAGCAGTACTTC. Translated, it gives CASSPPAGGYEQYF.

This clonotype was detected many times. The chain is built from TRBV10-2 and TRBJ2-3; weak D call: TRBD2 (5 bases). Trimming removed 2 bases at V and 6 bases at J, with 21 bases between. The germline V gene encodes CDR1 WSHSY and CDR2 SAAADI. The length of the CDR3 is 17 residues. In nucleotides, the CDR3 is TGCGCCAGCAGTGAGATCGGCCGGGAACTACCGTTCGATACGCAGTATTTT. Translation: CASSEIGRELPFDTQYF.

This clonotype was detected many times. This chain joins TRBV5-4 and TRBJ2-1, with 13 bases that match TRBD2. Germline lookup yields CDR1 SGHNT and CDR2 YYREEE (reference sequence). J was trimmed by 4 bases and V by 4 bases; bases with no gene match: 2. This CDR3 region has 15 residues. CDR3 nucleotide sequence: TGTGCCAGCAGCCCGGGACTAGCGGGATACAATGAGCAGTTCTTC. Translated: CASSPGLAGYNEQFF.

This rearrangement joins TRBV3-1 to TRBJ2-3, with 8 bases identical to TRBD2. The CDR3 runs 16 residues. From germline, CDR1 is LGHDT and CDR2 YNNKEL (reference sequence). V lost 2 bases, J lost 1 base, and 5 bases stayed unmatched. The CDR3 DNA follows: TGTGCCAGCAGCCAAACTCCGGGACTAGGCACAGATACGCAGTATTTT. Translating it yields CASSQTPGLGTDTQYF.

The sample holds a few counts of this clonotype. The chain joins TRBV19 to TRBJ1-2; tentative D call: TRBD1 (5 bases). V dropped 7 bases and J dropped 7 bases, with 19 bases sitting between them. Germline V gene lookup returns CDR1 LNHDA and CDR2 SQIVND (reference sequence). CDR3 length: 14 residues. The CDR3 nucleotides read TGTGCCAGTACCCCCTGGGCAGGGATATTTGGCTACACCTTC. Amino acids: CASTPWAGIFGYTF.

In this sample, this clonotype turned up many times. This chain connects TRBV6-1 to TRBJ2-5, with TRBD2 matching 8 bases. Germline CDR1 reads MNHNS; CDR2 reads SASEGT. The V segment lost 5 bases and the J segment 9 bases; nucleotides outside the gene matches: 5. The CDR3 runs to 12 residues. The CDR3 loop is CASSRTSLAQYF. The CDR3 nucleotides are TGTGCCAGCAGTCGGACTAGCTTGGCCCAGTACTTC.

This clonotype was seen repeatedly, ten times or more. This chain links TRBV3-1 with TRBJ2-5; 7 nucleotides match TRBD1. Germline V gene data show CDR1 as LGHDT and CDR2 as YNNKEL (reference sequence). The CDR3 runs 15 residues. The V and J ends lost 1 base and 2 bases, in that order; junction bases with no gene match: 4. CDR3 in DNA: TGTGCCAGCAGCCAAGGGCCGGGACAGCAAGAGACCCAGTACTTC. The encoded protein is CASSQGPGQQETQYF.

V gene TRBV9 combines with J gene TRBJ2-7; 10 positions match TRBD1. Germline-derived CDR1 and CDR2 are SGDLS and YYNGEE. Losses at the gene ends were 5 bases for V and 5 bases for J; bases not matched to a gene: 13. This CDR3 has 16 residues. The CDR3 sequence: CASSFSAGTGVDEQYF. The CDR3, as DNA: TGTGCCAGCAGTTTCTCCGCGGGGACAGGGGTTGACGAGCAGTACTTC. Combining the CDR3 with reference TRBV9 and TRBJ2-7 gives the whole variable domain DSGVTQTPKHLITATGQRVTLRCSPRSGDLSVYWYQQSLDQGLQFLIQYYNGEERAKGNILERFSAQQFPDLHSELNLSSLELGDSALYFCASSFSAGTGVDEQYFGPGTRLTVT.

This clonotype was seen many times. This sequence joins TRBV10-3 and TRBJ2-3; D may match TRBD1 or TRBD2 (5 bases each). Germline V gives CDR1 ENHRY, CDR2 SYGVKD. V was trimmed by 7 bases and J by 0 bases, leaving 8 bases between them. The CDR3 is 13 residues long. The CDR3 protein is CAIKGESTDTQYF. The CDR3 region has the DNA TGTGCCATCAAAGGGGAGAGCACAGATACGCAGTATTTT.

This clonotype was detected only a few times. The J gene is TRBJ1-1, the V gene TRBV6-5, with 8 bases fitting TRBD1. V was pared by 3 bases and J by 4 bases, with 4 bases of the junction left unmatched. CDR3 length: 14 amino acids. CDR1 and CDR2 from the germline V gene are MNHEY and SVGAGI. CDR3 residues: CASSYQGAGTEAFF. The CDR3 coding sequence is TGTGCCAGCAGTTATCAGGGGGCCGGCACTGAAGCTTTCTTT.